The 14 T cell receptor beta chains below were found in one sample sequenced in a study of monozygotic twins with inflammatory bowel disease. After re-calling the 5' RACE reads, TCRdb lists one entry per CDR3 protein, DNA absent. Its clone listing holds tens of thousands of distinct CDR3 sequences. The sample consisted of blood. Every receptor here comes from a human donor with ulcerative colitis or Crohn's disease, or a healthy co-twin of an affected twin (not recorded which).

The chain is built from TRBV30 and TRBJ1-5; TCRdb reports TRBD1, a call that lacks DNA to check it against. Looked up from germline, CDR1 is GTSNPN and CDR2 is SVGIG (reference sequence). This CDR3 contains 14 residues. CDR3 residues: CAWSGPTGNQPQHF.

The chain couples TRBV7-8 to TRBJ2-3. The CDR3 is 14 residues long. Per germline, CDR1 SGHVS and CDR2 FQNEAQ. The CDR3 protein is CASSLLGTGHTQYF. The variable domain in full, completed from reference TRBV7-8 and TRBJ2-3, reads GAGVSQSPRYKVAKRGQDVALRCDPISGHVSLFWYQQALGQGPEFLTYFQNEAQLDKSGLPSDRFFAERPEGSVSTLKIQRTQQEDSAVYLCASSLLGTGHTQYFGPGTRLTVL.

The rearrangement joins TRBV20-1 to TRBJ1-3; TCRdb designates TRBD1, a call that cannot be tested without DNA. Germline values: CDR1 DFQATT, CDR2 SNEGSKA (reference sequence). This CDR3 is 14 amino acids long. The CDR3 here is CSARPGPTGNTIYF.

The chain uses TRBV28 and TRBJ1-4; TCRdb picks TRBD1, but there is no DNA to check that call. The germline gives CDR1 MDHEN, CDR2 SYDVKM. This CDR3 region has 17 residues. The CDR3 spells CASSQGQGVLTHEKLFF.

The chain combines TRBV12-3 or TRBV12-4 with TRBJ2-1. The CDR3 runs 13 residues. The CDR3 reads CASSFGAYNEQFF.

The chain employs TRBV5-1 and TRBJ1-2; the TRBD1 assignment by TCRdb is unverifiable without DNA. The CDR3 is made up of 16 amino acids. From germline, CDR1 is SGHRS and CDR2 YFSETQ. The CDR3 spells CASSLEYRVRNYGYTF. Together with reference TRBV5-1 and TRBJ1-2, the CDR3 gives the full variable domain: KAGVTQTPRYLIKTRGQQVTLSCSPISGHRSVSWYQQTPGQGLQFLFEYFSETQRNKGNFPGRFSGRQFSNSRSEMNVSTLELGDSALYLCASSLEYRVRNYGYTFGSGTRLTVV.

The chain joins TRBV10-1 to TRBJ2-1; with no DNA, the TCRdb D assignment of TRBD2 cannot be verified. The CDR3 is made up of 12 amino acids. Germline values: CDR1 WNHNN, CDR2 SYGVQD (reference sequence). CDR3 region: CASAGSYNEQFF.

The gene calls are TRBV2 and TRBJ1-1; TCRdb gives TRBD1 as the D gene, but with no DNA this cannot be confirmed. CDR1 SNHLY and CDR2 FYNNEI come from the germline V gene. CDR3 length: 13 residues. CDR3 in amino acids: CASIHTRGTEAFF.

V is TRBV19 and J is TRBJ2-2; the D gene TCRdb calls, TRBD1, cannot be checked with no DNA. This CDR3 contains 13 residues. CDR1 is LNHDA and CDR2 is SQIVND in the germline V gene (reference sequence). CDR3 amino acids: CASVPTGAGELFF.

This chain connects TRBV12-3 or TRBV12-4 to TRBJ2-7; TCRdb names TRBD1, which stays unverified in the absence of DNA. This CDR3 has 15 residues. The CDR3 protein is CASSPQQGASYEQYF.

The chain carries TRBV28 and TRBJ2-7; TCRdb proposes TRBD1, but this gene call is untestable without DNA. Germline values: CDR1 MDHEN, CDR2 SYDVKM. The length of the CDR3 is 15 residues. The CDR3 here is CASRPDRGRGYEQYF.

V and J are TRBV10-3 and TRBJ1-2; TCRdb names TRBD1, which stays unverified in the absence of DNA. This CDR3 is built from 14 residues. Germline CDR1 reads ENHRY; CDR2 reads SYGVKD. The CDR3 region is CAIRVAGSNYGYTF.

The V call is TRBV12-3 or TRBV12-4, the J call TRBJ2-1; as DNA is missing, the TRBD2 call by TCRdb cannot be tested. CDR3 size: 13 residues. The CDR3 is CASRLAGGNEQFF.

The chain employs TRBV7-2 and TRBJ1-5. This CDR3 contains 16 residues. Germline CDR1 and CDR2: SGHTA and FQGNSA. CDR3 amino acids: CASGLTARSSNQPQHF.